Below, 7 T cell receptor beta chains from the same sample are listed, as sequenced in a study of shared clonotypes between healthy human individuals. Sequencing was performed with immunoSEQ multiplex PCR; in TCRdb, only in-frame clones are kept and a portion is missing. The sample shows 2 million to 2.5 million clones, approximately 95% of them seen only once. The sequenced sample consisted of naive CD4+ T cells from PBMCs. Subset described: CD45RA+ positively selected. The receptors stem from a man aged 18 to 30 in good health. Some clones in this sample may be carry-over from other donors' samples.

Written as DNA, the CDR3 is TGTGCCATCAGTGCAAACACCGATGAAAAACTGTTTTTT. Translated, it gives CAISANTDEKLFF. The rearrangement links TRBV10-3 to TRBJ1-4; D not resolved. Germline CDR1 ENHRY, CDR2 SYGVKD. The CDR3 is 13 amino acids. V lost 4 bases and J lost 6, with 9 bases in between.

This chain links TRBV5-1 with TRBJ2-3; no firm D call. The CDR3 has 15 amino acids. V shed 0 bases and J shed 2 bases, with 10 bases lying between them. Germline loops: CDR1 SGHRS, CDR2 YFSETQ. The CDR3 is CASSLVGRPTDTQYF. The CDR3 bases are TGCGCCAGCAGCTTGGTTGGCAGGCCCACAGATACGCAGTATTTT.

This clone was picked up one time. The chain recombines TRBV7-8 with TRBJ2-3, with TRBD1 identical over 7 bases. Trimming removed 2 bases from V and 4 bases from J; junction bases left unmatched: 3. Germline V gives CDR1 SGHVS, CDR2 FQNEAQ. The CDR3 spans 14 residues. The CDR3 reads CASSLIQGADTQYF. The CDR3 DNA is TGTGCCAGCAGCTTAATCCAGGGGGCAGATACGCAGTATTTT.

This clone occurred once. This chain joins TRBV10-3 and TRBJ2-7; 7 nucleotides match TRBD2. The trim removed 0 bases at V and 4 bases at J, leaving 18 bases unmatched. The germline gives CDR1 ENHRY, CDR2 SYGVKD. The CDR3 sequence is 19 residues long. CDR3 in amino acids: CAISESLSRSGGRLYEQYF. The DNA for the CDR3 is TGTGCCATCAGTGAGTCGTTAAGTCGGTCTGGCGGGAGATTGTACGAGCAGTACTTC.

The V call is TRBV5-1, the J call TRBJ2-7; D remains unclear. V was shortened by 2 bases and J by 5 bases, with 14 bases between the two germline ends. The CDR3 consists of 14 residues. Germline V gives CDR1 SGHRS, CDR2 YFSETQ. The CDR3 reads CASSLDNPSHEQYF. The DNA of the CDR3 is TGCGCCAGCAGCTTAGACAACCCTTCCCACGAGCAGTACTTC.

The rearrangement uses TRBV5-4 and TRBJ2-3; 13 nucleotides line up with TRBD2. CDR1 and CDR2 (germline): SGHNT, YYREEE (reference sequence). The CDR3 has 17 amino acids. The V and J ends lost 2 bases and 7 bases, in that order; junction bases with no gene match: 10. For the CDR3, the DNA is TGTGCCAGCAGCTTCCCCCCTACTAGCGGGAGGGCGAATACGCAGTATTTT. Amino acids: CASSFPPTSGRANTQYF.

The chain carries TRBV6-1 and TRBJ2-7; TRBD2 matches 13 bases. Germline values: CDR1 MNHNS, CDR2 SASEGT. The CDR3 covers 15 residues. J gave up 3 bases and V 7 bases, and 6 bases lay outside the gene matches. CDR3: CASTLGLAGFYEQYF. For the CDR3, the DNA is TGTGCCAGCACCCTGGGACTAGCGGGATTCTACGAGCAGTACTTC.